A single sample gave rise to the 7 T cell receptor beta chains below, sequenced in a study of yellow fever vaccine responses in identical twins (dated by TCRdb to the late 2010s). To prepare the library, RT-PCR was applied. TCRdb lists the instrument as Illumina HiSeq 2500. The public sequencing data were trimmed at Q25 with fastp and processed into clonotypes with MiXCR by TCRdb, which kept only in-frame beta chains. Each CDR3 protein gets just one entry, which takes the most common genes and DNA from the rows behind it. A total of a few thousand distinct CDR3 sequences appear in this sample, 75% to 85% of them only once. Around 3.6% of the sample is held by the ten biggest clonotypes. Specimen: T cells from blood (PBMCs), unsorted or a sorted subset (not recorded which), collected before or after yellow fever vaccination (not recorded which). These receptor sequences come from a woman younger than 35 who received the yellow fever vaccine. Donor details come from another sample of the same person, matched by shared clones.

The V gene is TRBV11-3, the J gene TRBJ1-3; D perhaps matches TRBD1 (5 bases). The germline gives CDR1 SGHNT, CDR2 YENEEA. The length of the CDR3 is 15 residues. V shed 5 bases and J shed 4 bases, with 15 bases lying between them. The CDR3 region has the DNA TGTGCCAGCAGCCAGGGAGCAGGGAGCGGAAACACCATATATTTT. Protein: CASSQGAGSGNTIYF.

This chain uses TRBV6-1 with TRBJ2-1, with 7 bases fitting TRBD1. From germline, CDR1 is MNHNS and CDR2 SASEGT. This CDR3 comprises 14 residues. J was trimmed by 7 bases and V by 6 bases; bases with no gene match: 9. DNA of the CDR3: TGTGCCAGCAGCCCGGGACAGTTCCGGAATGAGCAGTTCTTC. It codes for CASSPGQFRNEQFF.

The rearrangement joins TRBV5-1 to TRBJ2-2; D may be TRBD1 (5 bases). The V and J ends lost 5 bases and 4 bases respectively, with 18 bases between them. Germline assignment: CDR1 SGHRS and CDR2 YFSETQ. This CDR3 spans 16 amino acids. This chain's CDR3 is CASRLATDIGTGELFF. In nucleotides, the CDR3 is TGCGCCAGCAGACTGGCGACGGACATTGGCACCGGGGAGCTGTTTTTT.

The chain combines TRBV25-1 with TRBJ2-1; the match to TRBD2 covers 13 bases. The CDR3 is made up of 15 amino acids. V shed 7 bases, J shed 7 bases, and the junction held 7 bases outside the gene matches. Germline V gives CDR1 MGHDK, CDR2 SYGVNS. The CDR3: CASIHQGLAGNEQFF. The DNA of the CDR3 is TGTGCCAGCATACACCAGGGACTAGCGGGAAATGAGCAGTTCTTC.

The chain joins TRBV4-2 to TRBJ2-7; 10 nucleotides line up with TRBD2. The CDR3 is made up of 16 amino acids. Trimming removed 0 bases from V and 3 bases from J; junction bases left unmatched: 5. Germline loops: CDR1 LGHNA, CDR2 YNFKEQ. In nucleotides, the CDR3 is TGTGCCAGCAGCCAAGATTCGGCTAGCGGGAGCTACGAGCAGTACTTC. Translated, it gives CASSQDSASGSYEQYF.

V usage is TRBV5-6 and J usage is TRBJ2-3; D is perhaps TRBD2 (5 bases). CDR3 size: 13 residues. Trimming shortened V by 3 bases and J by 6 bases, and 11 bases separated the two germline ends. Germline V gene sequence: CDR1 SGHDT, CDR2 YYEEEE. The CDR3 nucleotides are TGTGCCAGCAGCTCGAGGACTTTTGATACGCAGTATTTT. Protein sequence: CASSSRTFDTQYF. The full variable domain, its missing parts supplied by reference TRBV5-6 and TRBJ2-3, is DAGVTQSPTHLIKTRGQQVTLRCSPKSGHDTVSWYQQALGQGPQFIFQYYEEEERQRGNFPDRFSGHQFPNYSSELNVNALLLGDSALYLCASSSRTFDTQYFGPGTRLTVL.

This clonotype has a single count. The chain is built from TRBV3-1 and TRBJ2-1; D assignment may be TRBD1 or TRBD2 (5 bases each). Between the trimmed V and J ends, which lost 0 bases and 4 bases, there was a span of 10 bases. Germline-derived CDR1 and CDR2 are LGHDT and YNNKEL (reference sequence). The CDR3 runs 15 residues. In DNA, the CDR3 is TGTGCCAGCAGCCAAGATCCGGGACCATACAATGAGCAGTTCTTC. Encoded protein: CASSQDPGPYNEQFF.